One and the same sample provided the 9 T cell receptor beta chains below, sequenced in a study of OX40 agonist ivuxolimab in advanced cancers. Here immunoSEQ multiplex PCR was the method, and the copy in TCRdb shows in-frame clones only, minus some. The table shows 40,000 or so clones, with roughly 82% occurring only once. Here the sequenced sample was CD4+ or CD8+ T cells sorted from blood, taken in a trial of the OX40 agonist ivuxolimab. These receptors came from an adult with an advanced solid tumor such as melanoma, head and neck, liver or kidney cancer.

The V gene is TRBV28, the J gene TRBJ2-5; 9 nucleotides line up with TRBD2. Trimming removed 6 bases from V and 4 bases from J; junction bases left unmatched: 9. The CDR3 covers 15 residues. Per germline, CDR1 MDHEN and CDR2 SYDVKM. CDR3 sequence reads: CASSSAGGLGETQYF. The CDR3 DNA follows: TGTGCCAGCAGCTCCGCGGGGGGGCTAGGAGAGACCCAGTACTTC.

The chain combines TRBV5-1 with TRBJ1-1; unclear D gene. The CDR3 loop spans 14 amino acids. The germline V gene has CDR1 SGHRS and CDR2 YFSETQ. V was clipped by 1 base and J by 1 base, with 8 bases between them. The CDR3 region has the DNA TGCGCCAGCAGCTTGAGTTGGGGGAACACTGAAGCTTTCTTT. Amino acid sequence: CASSLSWGNTEAFF.

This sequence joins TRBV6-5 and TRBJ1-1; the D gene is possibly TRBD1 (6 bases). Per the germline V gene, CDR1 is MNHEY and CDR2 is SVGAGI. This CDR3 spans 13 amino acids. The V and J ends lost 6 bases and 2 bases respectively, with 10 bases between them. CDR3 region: CASRLGHNTEAFF. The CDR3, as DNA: TGTGCCAGCAGACTGGGACACAACACTGAAGCTTTCTTT.

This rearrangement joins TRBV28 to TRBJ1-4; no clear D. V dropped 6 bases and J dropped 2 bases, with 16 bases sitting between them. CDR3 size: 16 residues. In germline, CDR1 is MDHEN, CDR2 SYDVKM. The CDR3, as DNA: TGTGCCAGCAGATCTTCTGGGTCCGGGACTAATGAAAAACTGTTTTTT. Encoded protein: CASRSSGSGTNEKLFF.

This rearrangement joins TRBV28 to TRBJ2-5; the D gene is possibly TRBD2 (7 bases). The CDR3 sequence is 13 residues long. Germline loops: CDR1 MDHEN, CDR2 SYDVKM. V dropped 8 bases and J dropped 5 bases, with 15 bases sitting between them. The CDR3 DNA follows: TGTGCCAGCTGGGGGGGCGAGACGGAGACCCAGTACTTC. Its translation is CASWGGETETQYF.

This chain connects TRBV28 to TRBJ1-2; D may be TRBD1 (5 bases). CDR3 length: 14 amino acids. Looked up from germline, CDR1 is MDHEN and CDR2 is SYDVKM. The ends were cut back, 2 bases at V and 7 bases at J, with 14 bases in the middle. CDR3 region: CASSLGDSLTGYTF. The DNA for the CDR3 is TGTGCCAGCAGTTTAGGGGACTCGCTGACTGGCTACACCTTC.

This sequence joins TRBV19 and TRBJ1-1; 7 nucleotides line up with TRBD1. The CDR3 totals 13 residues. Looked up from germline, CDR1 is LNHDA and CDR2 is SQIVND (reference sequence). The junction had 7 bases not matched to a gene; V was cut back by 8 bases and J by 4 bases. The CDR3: CASSWAGGTEAFF. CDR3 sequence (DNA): TGTGCCAGTTCATGGGCAGGGGGCACTGAAGCTTTCTTT. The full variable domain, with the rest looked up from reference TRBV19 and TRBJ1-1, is DGGITQSPKYLFRKEGQNVTLSCEQNLNHDAMYWYRQDPGQGLRLIYYSQIVNDFQKGDIAEGYSVSREKKESFPLTVTSAQKNPTAFYLCASSWAGGTEAFFGQGTRLTVV.

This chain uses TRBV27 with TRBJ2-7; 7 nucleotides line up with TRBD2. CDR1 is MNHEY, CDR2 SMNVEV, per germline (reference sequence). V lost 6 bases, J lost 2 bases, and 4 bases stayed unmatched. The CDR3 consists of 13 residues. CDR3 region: CASSHGLAYEQYF. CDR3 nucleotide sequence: TGTGCCAGCAGCCACGGACTAGCCTACGAGCAGTACTTC.

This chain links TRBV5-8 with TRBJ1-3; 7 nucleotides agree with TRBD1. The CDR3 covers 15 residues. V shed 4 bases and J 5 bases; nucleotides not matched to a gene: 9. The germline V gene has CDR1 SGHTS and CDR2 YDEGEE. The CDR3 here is CASSPRTGPRNTIYF. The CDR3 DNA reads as TGTGCCAGCAGCCCAAGGACAGGACCGAGAAACACCATATATTTT.